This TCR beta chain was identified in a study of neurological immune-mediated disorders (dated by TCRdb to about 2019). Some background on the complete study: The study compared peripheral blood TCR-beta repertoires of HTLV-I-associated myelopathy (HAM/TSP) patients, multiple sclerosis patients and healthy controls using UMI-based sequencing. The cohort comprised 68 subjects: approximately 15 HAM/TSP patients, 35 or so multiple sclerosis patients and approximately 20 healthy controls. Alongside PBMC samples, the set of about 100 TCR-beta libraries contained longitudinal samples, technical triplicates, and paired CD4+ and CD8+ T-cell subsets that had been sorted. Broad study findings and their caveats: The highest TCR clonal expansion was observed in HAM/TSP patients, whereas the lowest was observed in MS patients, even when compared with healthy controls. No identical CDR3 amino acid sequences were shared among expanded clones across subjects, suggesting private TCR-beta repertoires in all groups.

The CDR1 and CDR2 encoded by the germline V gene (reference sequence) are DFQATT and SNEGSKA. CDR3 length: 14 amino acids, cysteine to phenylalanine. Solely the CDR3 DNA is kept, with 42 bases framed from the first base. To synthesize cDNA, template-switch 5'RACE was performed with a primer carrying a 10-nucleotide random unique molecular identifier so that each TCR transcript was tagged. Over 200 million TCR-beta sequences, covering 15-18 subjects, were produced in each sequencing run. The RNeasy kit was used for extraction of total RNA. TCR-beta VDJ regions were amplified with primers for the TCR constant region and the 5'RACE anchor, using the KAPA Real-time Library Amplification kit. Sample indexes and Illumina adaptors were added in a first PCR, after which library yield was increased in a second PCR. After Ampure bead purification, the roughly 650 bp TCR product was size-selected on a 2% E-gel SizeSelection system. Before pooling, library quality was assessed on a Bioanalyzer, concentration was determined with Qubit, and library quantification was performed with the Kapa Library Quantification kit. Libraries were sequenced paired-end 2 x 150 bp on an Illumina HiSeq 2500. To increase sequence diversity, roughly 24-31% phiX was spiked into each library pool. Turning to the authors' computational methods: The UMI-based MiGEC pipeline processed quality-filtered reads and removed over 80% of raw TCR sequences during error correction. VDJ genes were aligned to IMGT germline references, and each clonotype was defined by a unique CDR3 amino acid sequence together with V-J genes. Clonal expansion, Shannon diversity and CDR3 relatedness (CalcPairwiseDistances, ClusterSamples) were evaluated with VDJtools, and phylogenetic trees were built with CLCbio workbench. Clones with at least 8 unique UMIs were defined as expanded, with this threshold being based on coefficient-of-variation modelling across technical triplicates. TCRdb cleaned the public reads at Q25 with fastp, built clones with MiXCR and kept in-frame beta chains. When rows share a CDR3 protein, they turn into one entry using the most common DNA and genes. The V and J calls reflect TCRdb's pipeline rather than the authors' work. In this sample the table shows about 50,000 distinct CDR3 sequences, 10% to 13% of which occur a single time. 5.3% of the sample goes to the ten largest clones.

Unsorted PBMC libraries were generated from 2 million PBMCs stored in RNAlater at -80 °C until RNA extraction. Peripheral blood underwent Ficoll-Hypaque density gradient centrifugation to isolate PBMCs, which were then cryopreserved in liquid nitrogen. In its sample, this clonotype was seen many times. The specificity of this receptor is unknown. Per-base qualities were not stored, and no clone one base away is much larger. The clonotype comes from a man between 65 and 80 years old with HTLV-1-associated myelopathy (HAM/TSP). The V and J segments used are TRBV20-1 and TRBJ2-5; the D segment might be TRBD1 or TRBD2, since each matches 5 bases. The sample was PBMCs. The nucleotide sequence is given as TGCAGCACCCCACACCGGGACCGTCAAGAGACCCAGTACTTC. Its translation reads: CSTPHRDRQETQYF.